A single sample is the source of the 21 T cell receptor beta chains below, sequenced in a study of blood T cell repertoires in COVID-19. The assay was immunoSEQ multiplex PCR, and TCRdb's table has in-frame clones only and misses some. The sample lists around 83,000 clones; approximately 81% were seen once. The sequenced sample was peripheral blood. Receptors were obtained from a woman in her 70s with acute or convalescent COVID-19.

For this clone: The germline gene is not matched at one end of the junction; a read error may be the cause. This chain uses TRBV6-6 with TRBJ1-3, with 7 nucleotides matching TRBD1. This CDR3 is built from 20 residues. In germline, CDR1 is MNHNY, CDR2 SVGAGI (reference sequence). CDR3 protein: CASSLRGPSPIVYSGSTIYF. The CDR3 DNA reads TGTGCCAGCAGTCTTAGGGGGCCCTCCCCCATTGTCTACTCTGGAAGCACCATATATTTT.

The chain combines TRBV24-1 with TRBJ2-3; maybe TRBD1 (5 bases). CDR1 KGHDR and CDR2 SFDVKD come from the germline V gene. The CDR3 totals 14 residues. V lost 0 bases and J lost 4, with 7 bases in between. CDR3 bases: TGTGCCACCAGTGATTTGGGGGCGGCAGATACGCAGTATTTT. Its translation: CATSDLGAADTQYF.

This clone occurred once. CDR3 loop: CARSANRDRQDEQYV. CDR3 bases: TGTGCCAGAAGCGCCAACCGGGACAGGCAGGACGAGCAGTACGTC. V gene TRBV5-3 combines with J gene TRBJ2-7; TRBD1 matches 8 bases. TRBV5-3 is marked as an open reading frame, function uncertain. The CDR3 spans 15 residues. V trimming: 4 bases; J trimming: 5 bases; junction bases outside the gene matches: 11.

The chain carries TRBV10-3 and TRBJ1-2; 7 bases are shared with TRBD1. The CDR3 extends over 13 amino acids. Germline V gene data show CDR1 as ENHRY and CDR2 as SYGVKD. The V segment lost 4 bases and the J segment 3 bases; nucleotides outside the gene matches: 2. CDR3 sequence: CAISATGDYGYTF. CDR3 sequence (DNA): TGTGCCATCAGTGCAACAGGGGACTATGGCTACACCTTC.

The V call is TRBV9, the J call TRBJ2-3; 12 bases align to TRBD2. CDR3 length: 19 residues. The V and J ends lost 5 bases and 0 bases, in that order; junction bases with no gene match: 13. Germline CDR1 is SGDLS and CDR2 is YYNGEE. The CDR3 loop reads CASRRTSGNLEGSTDTQYF. The DNA for the CDR3 is TGTGCCAGCAGAAGGACTAGCGGGAACCTAGAGGGGAGCACAGATACGCAGTATTTT.

V usage is TRBV29-1 and J usage is TRBJ1-1, with D possibly being TRBD1 (6 bases). This CDR3 is 13 amino acids long. Germline CDR1 SQVTM, CDR2 ANQGSEA. V was cut by 3 bases and J by 1 base, with 9 bases left in between. In DNA form, the CDR3 reads TGCAGCGTTGAGACAGGAAGGAACACTGAAGCTTTCTTT. This codes for CSVETGRNTEAFF.

The chain joins TRBV7-9 to TRBJ2-1, with TRBD2 identical over 12 bases. This CDR3 has 16 residues. The J segment lost 4 bases and the V segment lost 5 bases, leaving 6 bases of the junction unmatched. Germline V gives CDR1 SEHNR, CDR2 FQNEAQ (reference sequence). The CDR3 protein is CASSATSGRAYNEQFF. The CDR3 DNA reads TGTGCCAGCAGCGCGACTAGCGGGAGAGCATACAATGAGCAGTTCTTC. The entire variable domain, with the rest obtained from reference TRBV7-9 and TRBJ2-1, is as follows: DTGVSQNPRHKITKRGQNVTFRCDPISEHNRLYWYRQTLGQGPEFLTYFQNEAQLEKSRLLSDRFSAERPKGSFSTLEIQRTEQGDSAMYLCASSATSGRAYNEQFFGPGTRLTVL.

J is TRBJ2-5 and V is TRBV11-2; D perhaps matches TRBD2 (5 bases). The CDR3 runs to 15 residues. The ends were cut back, 1 base at V and 0 bases at J, with 9 bases in the middle. Germline values: CDR1 SGHAT, CDR2 FQNNGV. The CDR3 region is CASSLVGADQETQYF. CDR3 nucleotide sequence: TGTGCCAGCAGCTTAGTCGGAGCGGACCAAGAGACCCAGTACTTC.

In its sample, this clone was seen once. The V and J genes are TRBV6-5 and TRBJ2-2; D might be TRBD1 (6 bases). V lost 6 bases to trimming and J lost 5 bases, with 10 bases between them. In germline, CDR1 is MNHEY, CDR2 SVGAGI. The CDR3 is made up of 13 amino acids. CDR3 nucleotide sequence: TGTGCCAGCAGGGGGACAATGACCGGGGAGCTGTTTTTT. Its translation is CASRGTMTGELFF.

The chain links TRBV10-3 to TRBJ1-4, with D possibly matching TRBD1 (5 bases). Trimming removed 3 bases at V and 4 bases at J, with 9 bases between. The CDR3 runs to 14 residues. The germline gives CDR1 ENHRY, CDR2 SYGVKD. The CDR3 DNA is TGTGCCATCAGTGACAGGGCCTATAATGAAAAACTGTTTTTT. Translated: CAISDRAYNEKLFF.

In its sample, this clone was seen once. V and J are TRBV7-2 and TRBJ1-6; the match to TRBD1 covers 10 bases. The CDR3 runs 14 residues. V shed 5 bases and J 9 bases; nucleotides not matched to a gene: 4. Per the germline V gene, CDR1 is SGHTA and CDR2 is FQGNSA. CDR3 DNA sequence: TGTGCCAGCAGCCTCGGACAGGGGGGTTCACCCCTCCACTTT. Its translation: CASSLGQGGSPLHF.

This clone was observed many times. The J gene is TRBJ2-7, the V gene TRBV2, with D possibly matching TRBD2 (6 bases). The V gene lost 3 bases and the J gene lost 0 bases, with 12 bases spanning the gap. The germline V gene has CDR1 SNHLY and CDR2 FYNNEI. This CDR3 region has 15 residues. CDR3 region: CASSESAGPSYEQYV. DNA of the CDR3: TGTGCCAGCAGTGAGTCAGCGGGCCCCTCCTACGAGCAGTACGTC.

This clone was seen a single time. The genes are TRBV19 and TRBJ1-1; tentatively, D is TRBD1 (5 bases). Between the trimmed V and J ends, which lost 4 bases and 10 bases, there was a span of 13 bases. CDR3 length equals 12 residues. The V gene's germline CDR1 is LNHDA and CDR2 SQIVND (reference sequence). CDR3 DNA sequence: TGTGCCAGTAGTACCCGGGGGAATAGAGCTTTCTTT. It codes for CASSTRGNRAFF.

V gene TRBV5-6 combines with J gene TRBJ1-2; D is undetermined. This CDR3 has 13 amino acids. Trimming stripped 4 bases from V and 5 bases from J, with 12 bases between. CDR1 and CDR2 (germline): SGHDT, YYEEEE. In DNA, the CDR3 is TGTGCCAGCAGCCCGGAGGGCAGTTATGGCTACACCTTC. Protein product: CASSPEGSYGYTF.

The chain carries TRBV28 and TRBJ2-3, with 9 bases identical to TRBD2. This CDR3 has 17 residues. Germline V lookup: CDR1 MDHEN, CDR2 SYDVKM. V lost 4 bases and J lost 3; bases outside the gene matches: 11. CDR3 nucleotides: TGTGCCAGCAGTTGGCCTCTCAGGCGGGGGGGAACAGATACGCAGTATTTT. It translates to CASSWPLRRGGTDTQYF.

The V call is TRBV6-5, the J call TRBJ2-6, with D perhaps TRBD1 (5 bases). Trimming removed 0 bases from V and 0 bases from J, with 6 bases in between. Germline loops: CDR1 MNHEY, CDR2 SVGAGI. This CDR3 has 16 residues. CDR3 protein: CASSYSQGSGANVLTF. The CDR3 DNA reads as TGTGCCAGCAGTTACTCCCAGGGCTCTGGGGCCAACGTCCTGACTTTC.

V usage is TRBV27 and J usage is TRBJ2-3; D is possibly TRBD1 (6 bases). The CDR3 contains 16 residues. V lost 5 bases, J lost 0 bases, and 15 bases lay in between. From germline, CDR1 is MNHEY and CDR2 SMNVEV (reference sequence). DNA of the CDR3: TGTGCCAGCAGTCTGTCCCCCACAGGGAGCACAGATACGCAGTATTTT. It encodes CASSLSPTGSTDTQYF.

This rearrangement joins TRBV19 to TRBJ2-3; 7 bases align to TRBD1. CDR1 is LNHDA and CDR2 is SQIVND in the germline V gene (reference sequence). V dropped 6 bases and J dropped 0; count of bases not matched to a gene: 6. The CDR3 extends over 15 amino acids. CDR3 sequence (DNA): TGTGCCAGTAGGACCCTGGGACAGAGCACAGATACGCAGTATTTT. Protein: CASRTLGQSTDTQYF.

This clone was seen just once. The chain employs TRBV19 and TRBJ2-2, with D unresolved. V lost 2 bases, J lost 8 bases, and 6 bases lay in between. The germline V gene encodes CDR1 LNHDA and CDR2 SQIVND (reference sequence). The CDR3 has 12 residues. This CDR3 is CASSILLGELFF. CDR3 in DNA: TGTGCCAGTAGTATACTTCTAGGGGAGCTGTTTTTT.

This chain links TRBV18 with TRBJ1-1, with TRBD1 matching over 8 bases. The trim removed 6 bases at V and 5 bases at J, leaving 5 bases unmatched. CDR1 and CDR2 from the germline V gene are KGHSH and LQKENI. This CDR3 region has 13 residues. CDR3 residues: CASSPGQGTEAFF. The CDR3, as DNA: TGTGCCAGCTCCCCAGGACAGGGAACTGAAGCTTTCTTT.

This chain connects TRBV4-2 to TRBJ2-1; 8 positions match TRBD2. Trimming at V came to 4 bases and at J to 3 bases, leaving 5 bases not matched to a gene. The CDR3 is 15 residues long. Germline CDR1 and CDR2: LGHNA and YNFKEQ. The CDR3 region is CASSRDSGNYNEQFF. CDR3 bases: TGTGCCAGCAGCCGCGATAGCGGGAACTACAATGAGCAGTTCTTC.